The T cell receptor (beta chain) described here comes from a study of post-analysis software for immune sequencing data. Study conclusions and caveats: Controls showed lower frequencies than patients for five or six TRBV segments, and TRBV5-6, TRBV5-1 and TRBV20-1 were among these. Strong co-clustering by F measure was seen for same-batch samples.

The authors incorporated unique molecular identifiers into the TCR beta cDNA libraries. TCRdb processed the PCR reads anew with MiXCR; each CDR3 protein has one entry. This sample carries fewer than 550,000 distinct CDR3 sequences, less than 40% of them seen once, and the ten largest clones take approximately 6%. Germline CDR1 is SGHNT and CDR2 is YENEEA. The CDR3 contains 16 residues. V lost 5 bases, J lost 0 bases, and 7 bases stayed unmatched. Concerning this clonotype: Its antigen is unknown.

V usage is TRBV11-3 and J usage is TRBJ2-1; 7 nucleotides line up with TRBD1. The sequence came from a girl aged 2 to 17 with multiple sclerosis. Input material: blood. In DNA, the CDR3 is TGTGCCAGCAGCCCGAGGGGGCCGAGCTCCTACAATGAGCAGTTCTTC. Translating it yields CASSPRGPSSYNEQFF.